This TCR beta chain was recovered during a study of beta chain features in type 1 diabetes (dated 2018 in TCRdb). Context from the whole study: No differences in mean age, gender distribution, total cell number or subset yield were found between patients and healthy donors. Across all samples, fewer than 110,000,000 sorted cells were examined, and cell number per subset correlated strongly with RNA yield. In the study, TCRB repertoires of sorted circulating CD4+ T cell subsets from recently diagnosed type 1 diabetes patients were compared with those of matched healthy donors. Regulatory and stem cell-like memory subsets were isolated from only 8 patients and roughly 8 healthy donors, whereas naive and central memory subsets came from all 28 donors. Overall study outcomes, separate from this receptor: Naive, central memory and regulatory TCRB repertoires appeared to be more alike among patients than among healthy donors. Because the HLA sub-analyses included only small numbers of individuals, any influence of HLA type on TCRB rearrangement was left unresolved. Sequencing cDNA rather than genomic DNA could over-represent highly expressing activated cells, although activation and CD3 levels did not differ between groups. Fewer insertions and more nucleotide deletions at VDJ recombination sites were observed in patients with type 1 diabetes, implying thymic rearrangement abnormalities. Shorter templates might have been favored by PCR, but patient and control samples were amplified and corrected together, so both groups would have been affected equally by any skew. In all four CD4+ subsets, TCRB CDR3 length was moderately but significantly shorter in type 1 diabetes patients.

The High Capacity cDNA Reverse Transcription Kit was used to reverse transcribe all of the isolated RNA, meaning that expressed TCRB transcripts were what got sequenced. Naive, central memory and regulatory T cell samples underwent deep immunoSEQ sequencing, averaging about 3.57 million total reads per sample. Sorted cells were lysed in RLT buffer and RNA was extracted with DNase-treated RNeasy Micro or Mini kits, depending on cell number. To prevent cross-contamination, every cell subset was processed on its own, while patient and healthy donor samples were processed together. TCRB sequences were amplified from cDNA with the immunoSEQ multiplex PCR, producing 87-bp fragments spanning the CDR3 region. Sequencing of the amplicons was performed on the Illumina HiSeq platform. The authors' pipeline ran thus. PCR bias was corrected computationally using synthetic template baselines, and reads within Hamming distance 2 were collapsed, with unmergeable singletons discarded. Reads were aligned against IMGT so that V, D and J genes, CDR3 length and insertions or deletions at six rearrangement sites could be assigned. Within each subset, clonotype counts were normalized to sorted cell number, and only after that were true diversity and Gini coefficients computed with the tcR R package. The overlap coefficient, calculated on TCRB nucleotide sequences, was used to quantify repertoire sharing. This immuneACCESS table, as held by TCRdb, lists in-frame sequences with V and J called but not all clones. Of the missing ones, under half trace to an unresolved V gene in checked studies; the others have no known cause. V and J calls and clone size come straight from that table; D and trimming were deduced from the DNA. This sample holds about 370,000 clones; 9.5% to 10% were observed only once. The top ten hold roughly 0.54% of the sample.

From cysteine to phenylalanine, the CDR3 is 14 amino acids long. The kept DNA is CDR3 alone, 42 bases in frame from the first base. V gives up 6 bases and J gives up 0 bases, and the segment between their germline ends measures 11 bases. For CDR1 and CDR2, the germline V gene lists SGHTA and FQGNSA. As for this clone: Its antigen is still unknown. The sample holds no much larger clone one base away, and base qualities are not on file. Different DNA sequences within this sample yield the same CDR3.

From each donor, a single peripheral blood sample of 95 to 150 mL on average was drawn into heparinised tubes. Using a panel that included CD45RO, CCR7, CD25, CD127, CD95 and CD27, naive, central memory, regulatory and stem cell-like memory CD4+ T cells were sorted on a BD FACSAria II. Purity was above 95% for every sorted population. PBMCs were isolated right away by Lymphoprep density gradient centrifugation and were stained directly, without culture. So that batch effects would be minimized, each experiment stained and sorted samples in pairs, pairing one healthy donor with one patient. This TCR derives from a man aged 25-45 years with type 1 diabetes. This chain joins TRBV7-2 to TRBJ1-1, with TRBD1 tentatively as D gene (6 bases match). The source material was central memory CD4+ T cells from blood. The sequenced DNA: TGTGCCAGCAGTTTCACAGGGATGAACACTGAAGCTTTCTTT. Its translation reads: CASSFTGMNTEAFF.